This TCR beta chain was documented in a study of blood T cells in healthy people across ages. Trimming cost V 11 bases and J 3 bases; bases outside gene matches: 15. The CDR3 sequence is 15 residues long. The germline gives CDR1 MNHEY, CDR2 SVGEGT. With a J-beta primer mix and a sample-barcoded 5' primer, a second PCR ran about 7 to 12 cycles. TCRdb independently ran MiXCR on the 5' RACE reads; one entry per CDR3 protein. The table has approximately 810,000 distinct CDR3 sequences, 25% to 30% seen once. About this clonotype: Given a much more abundant clone one base away, this may be a read error.

The specimen was blood. This sequence was found in a woman older than 75 in good health. This chain links TRBV6-2 or TRBV6-3 with TRBJ2-5; the match to TRBD2 covers 7 bases. The CDR3: CACVLAALPKETQYF. The CDR3 DNA sequence: TGTGCCTGCGTGCTAGCGGCTCTCCCTAAAGAGACCCAGTACTTC.